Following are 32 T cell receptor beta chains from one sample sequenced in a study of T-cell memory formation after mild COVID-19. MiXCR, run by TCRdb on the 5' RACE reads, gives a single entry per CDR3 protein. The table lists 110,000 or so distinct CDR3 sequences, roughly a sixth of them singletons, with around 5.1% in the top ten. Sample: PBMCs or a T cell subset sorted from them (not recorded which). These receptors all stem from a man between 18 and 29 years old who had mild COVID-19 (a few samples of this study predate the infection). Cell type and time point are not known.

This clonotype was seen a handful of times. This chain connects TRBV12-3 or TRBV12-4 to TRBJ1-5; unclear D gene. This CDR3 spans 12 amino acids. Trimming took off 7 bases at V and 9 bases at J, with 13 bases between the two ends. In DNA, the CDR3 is TGTGCCAGCACCTCGGACGCAGGGCCCCAGCATTTT. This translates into CASTSDAGPQHF.

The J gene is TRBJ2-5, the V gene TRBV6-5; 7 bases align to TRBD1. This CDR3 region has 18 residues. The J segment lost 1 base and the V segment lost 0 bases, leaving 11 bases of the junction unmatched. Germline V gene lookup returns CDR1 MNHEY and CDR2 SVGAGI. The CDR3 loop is CASSYSALAGTAQETQYF. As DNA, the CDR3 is TGTGCCAGCAGTTACTCAGCCCTCGCCGGGACAGCCCAAGAGACCCAGTACTTC.

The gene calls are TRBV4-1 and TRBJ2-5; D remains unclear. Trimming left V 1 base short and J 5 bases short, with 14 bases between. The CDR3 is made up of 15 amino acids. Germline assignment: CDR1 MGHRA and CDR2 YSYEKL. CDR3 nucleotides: TGCGCCAGCAGCCAAGTGCTCAAGGTTTCGGAGACCCAGTACTTC. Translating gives CASSQVLKVSETQYF.

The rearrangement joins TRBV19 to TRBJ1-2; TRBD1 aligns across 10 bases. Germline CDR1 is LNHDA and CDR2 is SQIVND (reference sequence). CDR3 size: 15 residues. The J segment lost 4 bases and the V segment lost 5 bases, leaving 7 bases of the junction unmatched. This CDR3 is CASSLRTGGVYGYTF. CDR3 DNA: TGTGCCAGTAGTCTCCGGACAGGGGGAGTCTATGGCTACACCTTC.

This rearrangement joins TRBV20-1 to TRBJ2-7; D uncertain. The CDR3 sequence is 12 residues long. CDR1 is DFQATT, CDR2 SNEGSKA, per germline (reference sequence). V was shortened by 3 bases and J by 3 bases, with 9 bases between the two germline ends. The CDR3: CSASSEYYEQYF. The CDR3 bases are TGCAGTGCTAGTTCGGAATACTACGAGCAGTACTTC.

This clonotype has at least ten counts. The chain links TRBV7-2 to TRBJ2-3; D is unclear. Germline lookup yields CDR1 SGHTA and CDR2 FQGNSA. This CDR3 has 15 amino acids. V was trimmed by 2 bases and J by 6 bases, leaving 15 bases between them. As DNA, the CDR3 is TGTGCCAGCAGCTTATTAGGCAGGCTGGATGATACGCAGTATTTT. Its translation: CASSLLGRLDDTQYF.

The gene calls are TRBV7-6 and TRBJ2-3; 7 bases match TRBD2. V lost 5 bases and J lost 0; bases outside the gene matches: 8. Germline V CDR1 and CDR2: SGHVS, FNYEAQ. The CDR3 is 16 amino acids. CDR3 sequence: CASSISGVPSTDTQYF. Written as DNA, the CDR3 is TGTGCCAGCAGCATAAGCGGGGTCCCTAGCACAGATACGCAGTATTTT.

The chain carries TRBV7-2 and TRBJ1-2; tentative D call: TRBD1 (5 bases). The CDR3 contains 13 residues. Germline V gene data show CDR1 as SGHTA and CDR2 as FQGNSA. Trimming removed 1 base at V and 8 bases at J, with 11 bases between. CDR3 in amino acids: CASSLGTLSGYTF. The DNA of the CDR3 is TGTGCCAGCAGCTTAGGGACACTCAGCGGCTACACCTTC.

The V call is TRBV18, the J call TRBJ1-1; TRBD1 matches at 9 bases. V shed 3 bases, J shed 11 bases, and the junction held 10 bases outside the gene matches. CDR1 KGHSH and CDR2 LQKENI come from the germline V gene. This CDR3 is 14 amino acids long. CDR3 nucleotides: TGTGCCAGCTCACCCAACTTACAGGGGGCGTCTGCTTTCTTT. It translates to CASSPNLQGASAFF.

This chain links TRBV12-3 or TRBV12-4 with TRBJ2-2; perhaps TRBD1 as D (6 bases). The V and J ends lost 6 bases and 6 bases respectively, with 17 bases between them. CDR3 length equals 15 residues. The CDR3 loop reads CASSRQAKGAGELFF. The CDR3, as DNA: TGTGCCAGCAGCCGACAGGCCAAGGGGGCCGGGGAGCTGTTTTTT.

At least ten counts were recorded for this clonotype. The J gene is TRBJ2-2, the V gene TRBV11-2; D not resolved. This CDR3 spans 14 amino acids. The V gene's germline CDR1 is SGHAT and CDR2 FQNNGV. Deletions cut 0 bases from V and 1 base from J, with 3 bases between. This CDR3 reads CASSLEQNTGELFF. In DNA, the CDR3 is TGTGCCAGCAGCTTAGAACAGAACACCGGGGAGCTGTTTTTT. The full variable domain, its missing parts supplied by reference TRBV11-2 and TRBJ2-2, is EAGVAQSPRYKIIEKRQSVAFWCNPISGHATLYWYQQILGQGPKLLIQFQNNGVVDDSQLPKDRFSAERLKGVDSTLKIQPAKLEDSAVYLCASSLEQNTGELFFGEGSRLTVL.

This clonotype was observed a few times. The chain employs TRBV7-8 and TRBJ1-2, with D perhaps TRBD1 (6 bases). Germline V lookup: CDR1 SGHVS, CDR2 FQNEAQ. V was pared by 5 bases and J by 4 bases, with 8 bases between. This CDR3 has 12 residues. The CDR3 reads CASSQDSYGYTF. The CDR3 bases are TGTGCCAGCAGCCAGGACAGCTATGGCTACACCTTC.

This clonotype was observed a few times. CDR3 residues: CASVGRAADTQYF. The CDR3, as DNA: TGTGCCAGCGTAGGCAGGGCCGCAGATACGCAGTATTTT. V gene TRBV7-3 combines with J gene TRBJ2-3; TRBD1 is a possible D gene (5 bases). The CDR3 loop spans 13 amino acids. CDR1 is SGHTA and CDR2 is FQGTGA in the germline V gene. The V end lost 8 bases, the J end lost 4 bases, and 13 bases lay between the germline ends.

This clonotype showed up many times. This CDR3 reads CAISGGTSGGAETQYF. CDR3 bases: TGTGCCATCAGTGGAGGGACTAGCGGGGGGGCGGAGACCCAGTACTTC. This sequence joins TRBV10-3 and TRBJ2-5; 16 nucleotides align to TRBD2. The V gene's germline CDR1 is ENHRY and CDR2 SYGVKD. This CDR3 comprises 16 residues. The V gene end was trimmed by 4 bases and the J gene end by 5 bases; junction bases not matched to a gene: 4.

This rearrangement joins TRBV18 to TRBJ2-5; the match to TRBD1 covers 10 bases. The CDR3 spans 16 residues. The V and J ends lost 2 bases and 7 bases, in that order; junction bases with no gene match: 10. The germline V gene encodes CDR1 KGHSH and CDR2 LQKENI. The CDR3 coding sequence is TGTGCCAGCTCACCATTAACGACAGGGGGCACGGGGACCCAGTACTTC. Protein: CASSPLTTGGTGTQYF. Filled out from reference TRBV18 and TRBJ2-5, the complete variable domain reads NAGVMQNPRHLVRRRGQEARLRCSPMKGHSHVYWYRQLPEEGLKFMVYLQKENIIDESGMPKERFSAEFPKEGPSILRIQQVVRGDSAAYFCASSPLTTGGTGTQYFGPGTRLLVL.

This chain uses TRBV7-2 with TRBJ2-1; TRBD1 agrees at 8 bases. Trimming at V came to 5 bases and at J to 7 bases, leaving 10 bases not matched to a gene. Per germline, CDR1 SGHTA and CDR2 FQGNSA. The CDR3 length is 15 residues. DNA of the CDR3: TGTGCCAGCAGCCCTCGGGACAGGTTATTAAATGAGCAGTTCTTC. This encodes CASSPRDRLLNEQFF.

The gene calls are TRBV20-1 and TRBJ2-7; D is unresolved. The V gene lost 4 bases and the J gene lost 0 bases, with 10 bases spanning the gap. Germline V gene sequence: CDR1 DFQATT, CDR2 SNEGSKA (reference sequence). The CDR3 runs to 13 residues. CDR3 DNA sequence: TGCAGTGCTAAGATAGCCCCCTCCTACGAGCAGTACTTC. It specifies CSAKIAPSYEQYF.

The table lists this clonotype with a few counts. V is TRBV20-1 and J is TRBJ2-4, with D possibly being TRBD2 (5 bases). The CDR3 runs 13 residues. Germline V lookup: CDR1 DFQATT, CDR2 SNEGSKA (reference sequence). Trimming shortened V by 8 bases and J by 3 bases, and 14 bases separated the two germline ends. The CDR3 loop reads CSPFVSGKNIQYF. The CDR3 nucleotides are TGCAGTCCCTTTGTGAGCGGCAAAAACATTCAGTACTTC.

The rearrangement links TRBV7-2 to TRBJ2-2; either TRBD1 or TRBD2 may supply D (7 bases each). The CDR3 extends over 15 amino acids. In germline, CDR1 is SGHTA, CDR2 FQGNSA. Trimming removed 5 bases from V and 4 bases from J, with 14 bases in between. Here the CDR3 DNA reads TGTGCCAGCAGCGCCCAGGGGGGGACCACCGGGGAGCTGTTTTTT. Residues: CASSAQGGTTGELFF. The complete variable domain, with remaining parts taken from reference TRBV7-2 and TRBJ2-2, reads GAGVSQSPSNKVTEKGKDVELRCDPISGHTALYWYRQSLGQGLEFLIYFQGNSAPDKSGLPSDRFSAERTGGSVSTLTIQRTQQEDSAVYLCASSAQGGTTGELFFGEGSRLTVL.

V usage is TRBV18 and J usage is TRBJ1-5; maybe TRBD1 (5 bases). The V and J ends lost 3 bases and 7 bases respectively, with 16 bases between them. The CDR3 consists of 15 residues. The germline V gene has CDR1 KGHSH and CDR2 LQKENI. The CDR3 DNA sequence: TGTGCCAGCTCACCCCGTCCAGTCGAGGGGCAGCCCCAGCATTTT. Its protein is CASSPRPVEGQPQHF.

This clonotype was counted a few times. CDR3 nucleotide sequence: TGTGCCAGCAGCCCTATGCAGTCTAACTATGGCTACACCTTC. Its protein is CASSPMQSNYGYTF. V is TRBV5-6 and J is TRBJ1-2; D is ambiguous. Trimming took off 4 bases at V and 0 bases at J, with 10 bases between the two ends. The V gene's germline CDR1 is SGHDT and CDR2 YYEEEE. This CDR3 has 14 residues.

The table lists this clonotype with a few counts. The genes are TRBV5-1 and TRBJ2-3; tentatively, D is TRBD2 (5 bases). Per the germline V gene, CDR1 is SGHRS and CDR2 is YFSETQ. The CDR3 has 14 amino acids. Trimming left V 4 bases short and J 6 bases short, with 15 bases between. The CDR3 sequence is CASSTKSGWDTQYF. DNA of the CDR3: TGCGCCAGCAGCACCAAGTCGGGGTGGGATACGCAGTATTTT.

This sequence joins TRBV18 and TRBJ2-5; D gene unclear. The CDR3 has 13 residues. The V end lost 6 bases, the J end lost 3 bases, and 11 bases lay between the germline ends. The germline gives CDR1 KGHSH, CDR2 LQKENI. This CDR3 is CASSWGTEETQYF. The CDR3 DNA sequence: TGTGCCAGCTCGTGGGGTACGGAAGAGACCCAGTACTTC.

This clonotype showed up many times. The CDR3 sequence is CASSPDRGSYGYTF. The CDR3 DNA reads TGTGCCAGCAGCCCGGACAGGGGAAGCTATGGCTACACCTTC. The chain joins TRBV12-3 or TRBV12-4 to TRBJ1-2, with 9 bases that match TRBD1. There are 14 residues in the CDR3. V lost 6 bases, J lost 4 bases, and 6 bases stayed unmatched.

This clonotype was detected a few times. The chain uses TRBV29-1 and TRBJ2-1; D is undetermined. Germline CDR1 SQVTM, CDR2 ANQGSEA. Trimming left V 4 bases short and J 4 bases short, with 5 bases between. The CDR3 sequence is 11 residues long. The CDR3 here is CSVAGYNEQFF. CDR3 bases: TGCAGCGTTGCAGGATACAATGAGCAGTTCTTC.

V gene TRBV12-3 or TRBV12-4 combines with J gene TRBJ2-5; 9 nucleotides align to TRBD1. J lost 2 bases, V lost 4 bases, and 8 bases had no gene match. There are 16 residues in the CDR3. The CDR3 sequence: CASSSRGTGFQETQYF. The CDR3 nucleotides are TGTGCCAGCAGTTCCCGAGGGACAGGGTTTCAAGAGACCCAGTACTTC.

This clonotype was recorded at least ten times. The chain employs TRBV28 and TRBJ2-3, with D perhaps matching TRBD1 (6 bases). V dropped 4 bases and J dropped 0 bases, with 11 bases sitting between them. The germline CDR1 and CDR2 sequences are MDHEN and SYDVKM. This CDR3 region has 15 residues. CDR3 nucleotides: TGTGCCAGCAGTTGGACAGTAGAAAGCACAGATACGCAGTATTTT. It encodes CASSWTVESTDTQYF.

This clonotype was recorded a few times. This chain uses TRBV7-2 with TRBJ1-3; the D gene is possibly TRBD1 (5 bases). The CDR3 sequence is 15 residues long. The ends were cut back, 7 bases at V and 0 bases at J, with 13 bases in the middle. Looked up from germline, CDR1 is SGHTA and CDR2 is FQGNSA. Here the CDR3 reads CASTRDGLSGNTIYF. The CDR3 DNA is TGTGCCAGCACCAGGGACGGTCTCTCTGGAAACACCATATATTTT.

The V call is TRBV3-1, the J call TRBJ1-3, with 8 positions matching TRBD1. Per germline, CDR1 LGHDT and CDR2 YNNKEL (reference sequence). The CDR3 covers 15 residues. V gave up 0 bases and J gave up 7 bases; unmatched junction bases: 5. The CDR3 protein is CASSQETGAWNTIYF. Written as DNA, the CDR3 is TGTGCCAGCAGCCAAGAGACAGGGGCATGGAACACCATATATTTT.

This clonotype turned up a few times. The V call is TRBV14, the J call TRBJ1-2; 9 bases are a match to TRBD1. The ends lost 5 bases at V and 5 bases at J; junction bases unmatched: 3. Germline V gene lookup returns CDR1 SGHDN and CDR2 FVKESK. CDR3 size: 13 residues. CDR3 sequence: CASSDRGSYGYTF. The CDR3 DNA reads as TGTGCCAGCAGCGACAGGGGGAGTTATGGCTACACCTTC. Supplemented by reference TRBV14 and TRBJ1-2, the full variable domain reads EAGVTQFPSHSVIEKGQTVTLRCDPISGHDNLYWYRRVMGKEIKFLLHFVKESKQDESGMPNNRFLAERTGGTYSTLKVQPAELEDSGVYFCASSDRGSYGYTFGSGTRLTVV.

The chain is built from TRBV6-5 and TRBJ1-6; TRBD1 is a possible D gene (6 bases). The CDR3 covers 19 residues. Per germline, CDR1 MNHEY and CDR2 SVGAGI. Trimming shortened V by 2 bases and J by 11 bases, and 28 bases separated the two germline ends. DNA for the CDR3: TGTGCCAGCAGTTACCGTCGTGACAGGAGCCTTTCGGTGGGGCCACCCCTCCACTTT. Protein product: CASSYRRDRSLSVGPPLHF.

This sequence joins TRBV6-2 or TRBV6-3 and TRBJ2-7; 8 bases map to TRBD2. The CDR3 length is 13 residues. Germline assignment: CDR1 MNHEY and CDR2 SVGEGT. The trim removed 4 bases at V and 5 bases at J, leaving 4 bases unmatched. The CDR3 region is CASSFAGGDEQYV. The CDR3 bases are TGTGCCAGCAGTTTCGCCGGGGGGGACGAGCAGTACGTC.